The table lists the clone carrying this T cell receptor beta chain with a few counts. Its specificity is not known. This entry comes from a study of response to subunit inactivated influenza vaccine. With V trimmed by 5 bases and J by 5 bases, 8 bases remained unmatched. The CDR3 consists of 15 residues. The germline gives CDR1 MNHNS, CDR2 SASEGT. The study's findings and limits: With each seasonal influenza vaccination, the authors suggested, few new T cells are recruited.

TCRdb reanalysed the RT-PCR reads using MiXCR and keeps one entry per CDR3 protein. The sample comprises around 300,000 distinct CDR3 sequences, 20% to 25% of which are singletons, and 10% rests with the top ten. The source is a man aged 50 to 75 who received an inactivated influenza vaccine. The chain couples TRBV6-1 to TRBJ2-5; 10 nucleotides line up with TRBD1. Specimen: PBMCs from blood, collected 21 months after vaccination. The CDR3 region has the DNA TGTGCCAGCAGTACCCGGGACAGGGGATGGGAGACCCAGTACTTC. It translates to CASSTRDRGWETQYF.